Below, one TCR beta chain is given with its context. Its target is unknown. From germline, CDR1 is SGHTA and CDR2 FQGTGA. Trimming removed 2 bases at V and 5 bases at J, with 12 bases between. This CDR3 is built from 15 residues. This specimen comes from a study of OX40 agonist ivuxolimab in advanced cancers. Background on the study: The mean age was about 57 years, ranging from about 20 to 90, with roughly four fifths of participants male. Partial responses were recorded for three patients, including one with hepatocellular carcinoma and two with cutaneous melanoma. General study points: CD8+ T cells were the subset that, on average, had more expanded clones than CD4+. Undetermined was the antigen specificity of the expanded peripheral T cells.

Profiled with immunoSEQ multiplex PCR; TCRdb holds only in-frame clones, not every one. The data show around 70,000 clones, 85% seen once. The material sequenced was CD4+ or CD8+ T cells sorted from blood, taken in a trial of the OX40 agonist ivuxolimab. This sequence was found in an adult with an advanced solid tumor such as melanoma, head and neck, liver or kidney cancer. The V and J genes are TRBV7-3 and TRBJ2-2; no firm D call. The CDR3, as DNA: TGTGCCAGCAGCTTAGGACGGGTACGAACCGGGGAGCTGTTTTTT. It translates to CASSLGRVRTGELFF.